This T cell receptor beta chain is from a study of CD8 T cells in ankylosing spondylitis. Germline CDR1 DFQATT, CDR2 SNEGSKA (reference sequence). V lost 6 bases and J 2 bases, leaving 22 bases between the germline ends. This CDR3 is built from 16 residues. General observations from the study: Blood from ankylosing spondylitis patients appeared to carry a characteristic eight-variant TCR beta motif.

The TCR beta libraries were generated through quantitative 5'-RACE incorporating molecular barcodes. A single record per CDR3 protein comes from TCRdb applying MiXCR to the 5' RACE reads. The sample lists 300,000 to 400,000 distinct CDR3 sequences, more than 20% occurring once. About this clonotype itself: Its specificity is not known.

The V call is TRBV20-1, the J call TRBJ2-5; D not resolved. The TCR was taken from a male donor with ankylosing spondylitis or in good health (not recorded which). The sample consisted of blood, either unsorted or a sorted T cell fraction (not recorded which). CDR3 amino acids: CSAMPAVGWKQETQYF. For the CDR3, the DNA is TGCAGTGCCATGCCGGCGGTGGGGTGGAAACAAGAGACCCAGTACTTC.